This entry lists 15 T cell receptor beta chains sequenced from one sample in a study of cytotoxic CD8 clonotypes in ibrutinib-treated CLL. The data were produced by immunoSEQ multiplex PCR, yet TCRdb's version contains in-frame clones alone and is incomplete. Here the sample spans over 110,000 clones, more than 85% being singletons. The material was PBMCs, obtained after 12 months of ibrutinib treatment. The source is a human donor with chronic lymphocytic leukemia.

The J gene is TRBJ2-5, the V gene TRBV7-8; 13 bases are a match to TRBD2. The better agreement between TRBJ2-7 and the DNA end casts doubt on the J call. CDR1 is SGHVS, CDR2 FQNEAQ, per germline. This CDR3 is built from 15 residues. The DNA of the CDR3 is TGTGCCAGCAGCCCCCCGGGACTAGCGGGATACGAGCAGTACTTC. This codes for CASSPPGLAGYEQYF.

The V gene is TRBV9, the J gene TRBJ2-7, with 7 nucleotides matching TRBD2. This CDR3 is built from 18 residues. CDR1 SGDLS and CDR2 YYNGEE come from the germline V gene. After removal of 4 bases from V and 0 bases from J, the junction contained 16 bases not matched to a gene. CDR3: CASSPHLGGRDFSYEQYF. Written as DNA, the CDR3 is TGTGCCAGCAGCCCTCATTTGGGGGGGAGAGATTTCTCCTACGAGCAGTACTTC.

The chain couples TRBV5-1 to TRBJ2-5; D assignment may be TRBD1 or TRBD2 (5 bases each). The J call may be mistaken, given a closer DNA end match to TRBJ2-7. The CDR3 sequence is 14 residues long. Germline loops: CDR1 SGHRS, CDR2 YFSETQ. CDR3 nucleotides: TGCGCCAGCAGCTTGAATCCGGGGACGGGCGAGCAGTACTTC. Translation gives CASSLNPGTGEQYF.

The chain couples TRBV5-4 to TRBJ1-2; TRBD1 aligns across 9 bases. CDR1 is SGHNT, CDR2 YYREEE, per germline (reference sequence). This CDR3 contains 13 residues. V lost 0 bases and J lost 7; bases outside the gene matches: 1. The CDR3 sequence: CASSLEQGAGYTF. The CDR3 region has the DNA TGTGCCAGCAGCTTGGAACAGGGGGCTGGCTACACCTTC.

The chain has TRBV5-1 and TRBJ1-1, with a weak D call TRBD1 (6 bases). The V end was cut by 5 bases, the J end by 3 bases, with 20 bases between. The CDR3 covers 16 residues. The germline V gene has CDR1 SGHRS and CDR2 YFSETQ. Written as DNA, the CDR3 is TGCGCCAGCAGGGCAACAGGGTCGTCCACTTACACTGAAGCTTTCTTT. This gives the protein CASRATGSSTYTEAFF.

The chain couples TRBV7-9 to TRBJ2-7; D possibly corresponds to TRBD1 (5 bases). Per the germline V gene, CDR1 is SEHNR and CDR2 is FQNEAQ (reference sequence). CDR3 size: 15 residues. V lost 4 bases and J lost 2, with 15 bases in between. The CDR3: CASSSVGERAYEQYF. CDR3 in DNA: TGTGCCAGCAGCTCGGTAGGGGAAAGGGCCTACGAGCAGTACTTC.

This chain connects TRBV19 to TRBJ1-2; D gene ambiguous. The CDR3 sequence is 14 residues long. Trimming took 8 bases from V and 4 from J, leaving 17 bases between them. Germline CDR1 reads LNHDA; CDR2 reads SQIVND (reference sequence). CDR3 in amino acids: CASGVYSEIYGYTF. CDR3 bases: TGTGCCAGTGGAGTATATTCAGAAATCTATGGCTACACCTTC.

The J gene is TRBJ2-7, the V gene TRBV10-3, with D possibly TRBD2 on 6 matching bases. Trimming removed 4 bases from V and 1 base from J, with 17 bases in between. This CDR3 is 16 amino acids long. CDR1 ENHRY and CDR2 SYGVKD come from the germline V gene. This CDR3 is CAISGVPLARSYEQYF. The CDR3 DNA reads TGTGCCATCAGTGGGGTCCCCCTAGCGAGATCCTACGAGCAGTACTTC.

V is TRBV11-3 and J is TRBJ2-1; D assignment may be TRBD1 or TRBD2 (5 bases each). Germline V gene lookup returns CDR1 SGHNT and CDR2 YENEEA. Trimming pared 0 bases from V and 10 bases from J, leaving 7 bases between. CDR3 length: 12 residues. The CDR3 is CASSLEWGEQFF. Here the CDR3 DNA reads TGTGCCAGCAGCTTAGAATGGGGGGAGCAGTTCTTC.

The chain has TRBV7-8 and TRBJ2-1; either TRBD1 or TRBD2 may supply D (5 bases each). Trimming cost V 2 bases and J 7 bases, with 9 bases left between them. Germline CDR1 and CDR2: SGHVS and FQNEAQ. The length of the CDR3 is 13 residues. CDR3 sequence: CASSLFRENEQFF. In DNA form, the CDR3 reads TGTGCCAGCAGCTTATTCAGGGAGAATGAGCAGTTCTTC.

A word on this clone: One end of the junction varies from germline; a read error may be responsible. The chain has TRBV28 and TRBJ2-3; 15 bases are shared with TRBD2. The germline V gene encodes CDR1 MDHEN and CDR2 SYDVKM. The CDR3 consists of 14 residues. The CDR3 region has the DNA TGTGCCAGCAGTTCCACCGGACTAGCGGGAGGGTCCTCCTGG. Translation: CASSSTGLAGGSSW.

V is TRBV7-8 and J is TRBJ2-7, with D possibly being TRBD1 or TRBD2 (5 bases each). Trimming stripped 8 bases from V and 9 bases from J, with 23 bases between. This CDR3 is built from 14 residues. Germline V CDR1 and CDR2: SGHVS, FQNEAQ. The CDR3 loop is CASLNWGREIRQYF. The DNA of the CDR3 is TGTGCCAGCCTAAATTGGGGCAGGGAGATTCGGCAGTACTTC.

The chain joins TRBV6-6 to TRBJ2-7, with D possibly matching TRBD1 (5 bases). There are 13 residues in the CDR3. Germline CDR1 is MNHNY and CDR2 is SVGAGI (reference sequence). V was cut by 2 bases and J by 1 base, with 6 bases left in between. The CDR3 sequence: CASSYDSSYEQYF. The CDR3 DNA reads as TGTGCCAGCAGTTACGACAGTTCCTACGAGCAGTACTTC.

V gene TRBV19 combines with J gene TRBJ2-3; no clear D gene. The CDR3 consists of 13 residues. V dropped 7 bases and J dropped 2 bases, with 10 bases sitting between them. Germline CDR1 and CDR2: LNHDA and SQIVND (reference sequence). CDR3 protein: CASKNSNTDTQYF. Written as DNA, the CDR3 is TGTGCCAGTAAGAACTCTAACACAGATACGCAGTATTTT.

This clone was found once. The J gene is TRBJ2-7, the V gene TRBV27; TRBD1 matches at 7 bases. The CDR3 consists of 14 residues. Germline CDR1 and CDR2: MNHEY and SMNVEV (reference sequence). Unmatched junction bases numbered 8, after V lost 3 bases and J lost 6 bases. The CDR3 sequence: CASSFGRGTIEQYF. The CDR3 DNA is TGTGCCAGCAGTTTCGGCAGGGGGACGATCGAGCAGTACTTC.